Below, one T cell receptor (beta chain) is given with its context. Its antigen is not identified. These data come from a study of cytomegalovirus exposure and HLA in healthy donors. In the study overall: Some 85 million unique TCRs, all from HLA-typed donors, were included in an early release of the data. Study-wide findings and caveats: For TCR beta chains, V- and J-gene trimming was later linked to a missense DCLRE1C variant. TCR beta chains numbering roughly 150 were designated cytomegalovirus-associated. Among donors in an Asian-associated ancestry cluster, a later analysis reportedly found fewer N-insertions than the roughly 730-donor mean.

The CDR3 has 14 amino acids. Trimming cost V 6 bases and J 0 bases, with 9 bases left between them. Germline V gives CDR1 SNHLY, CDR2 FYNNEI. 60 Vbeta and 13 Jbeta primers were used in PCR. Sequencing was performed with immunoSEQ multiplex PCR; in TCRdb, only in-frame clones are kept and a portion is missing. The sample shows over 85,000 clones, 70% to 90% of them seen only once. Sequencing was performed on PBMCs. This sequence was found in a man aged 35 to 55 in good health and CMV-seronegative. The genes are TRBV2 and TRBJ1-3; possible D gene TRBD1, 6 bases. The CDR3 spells CASRDRSSGNTIYF. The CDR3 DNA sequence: TGTGCCAGCAGGGACAGAAGCTCTGGAAACACCATATATTTT.